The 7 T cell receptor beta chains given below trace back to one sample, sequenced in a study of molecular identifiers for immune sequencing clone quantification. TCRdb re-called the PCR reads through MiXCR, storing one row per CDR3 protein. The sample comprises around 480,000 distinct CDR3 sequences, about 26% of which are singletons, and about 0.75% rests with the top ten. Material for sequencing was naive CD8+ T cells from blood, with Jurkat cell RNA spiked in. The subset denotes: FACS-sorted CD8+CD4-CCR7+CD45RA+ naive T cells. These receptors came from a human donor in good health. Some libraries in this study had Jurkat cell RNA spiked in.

This CDR3 reads CASSLVQGNYGYTF. The CDR3 DNA sequence: TGCGCCAGCAGCTTGGTACAGGGAAACTATGGCTACACCTTC. The V call is TRBV5-1, the J call TRBJ1-2, with a weak D call TRBD1 (6 bases). V was trimmed by 0 bases and J by 2 bases, leaving 8 bases between them. CDR3 length: 14 amino acids. The germline V gene has CDR1 SGHRS and CDR2 YFSETQ.

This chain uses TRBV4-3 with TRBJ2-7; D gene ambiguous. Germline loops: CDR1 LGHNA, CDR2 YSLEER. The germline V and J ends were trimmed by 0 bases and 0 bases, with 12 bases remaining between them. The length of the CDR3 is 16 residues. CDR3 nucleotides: TGCGCCAGCAGCCAAGACCGGGTTAGCTCCTCCTACGAGCAGTACTTC. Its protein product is CASSQDRVSSSYEQYF.

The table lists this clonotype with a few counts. The CDR3 nucleotides read TGTGCCAGCAGCCCGACTAGCGGGGGGGCTCGCGAGCAGTACTTC. As protein: CASSPTSGGAREQYF. The chain combines TRBV7-8 with TRBJ2-7; TRBD2 aligns across 14 bases. The CDR3 consists of 15 residues. V shed 5 bases, J shed 6 bases, and the junction held 6 bases outside the gene matches. Germline CDR1 reads SGHVS; CDR2 reads FQNEAQ. The variable domain in full, completed from reference TRBV7-8 and TRBJ2-7, reads GAGVSQSPRYKVAKRGQDVALRCDPISGHVSLFWYQQALGQGPEFLTYFQNEAQLDKSGLPSDRFFAERPEGSVSTLKIQRTQQEDSAVYLCASSPTSGGAREQYFGPGTRLTVT.

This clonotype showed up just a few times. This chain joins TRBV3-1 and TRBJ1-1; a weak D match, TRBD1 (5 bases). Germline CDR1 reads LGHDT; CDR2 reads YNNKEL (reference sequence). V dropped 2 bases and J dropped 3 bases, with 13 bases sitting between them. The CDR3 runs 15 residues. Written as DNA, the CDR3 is TGTGCCAGCAGCCAACGGGGGGGAGAGGACACTGAAGCTTTCTTT. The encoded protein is CASSQRGGEDTEAFF.

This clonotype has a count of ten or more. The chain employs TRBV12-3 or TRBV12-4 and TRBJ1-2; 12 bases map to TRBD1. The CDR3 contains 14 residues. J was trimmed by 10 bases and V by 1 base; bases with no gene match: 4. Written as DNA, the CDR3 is TGTGCCAGCAGTTTAGAGGGGGGACAGGGGGCCTACACCTTC. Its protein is CASSLEGGQGAYTF.

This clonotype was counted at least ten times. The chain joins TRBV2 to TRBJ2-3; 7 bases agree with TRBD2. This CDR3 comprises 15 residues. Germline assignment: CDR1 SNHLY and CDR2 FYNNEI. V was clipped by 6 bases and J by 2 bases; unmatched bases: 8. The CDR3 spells CASRLAGRHTDTQYF. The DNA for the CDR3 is TGTGCCAGCAGATTAGCGGGCCGCCACACAGATACGCAGTATTTT.

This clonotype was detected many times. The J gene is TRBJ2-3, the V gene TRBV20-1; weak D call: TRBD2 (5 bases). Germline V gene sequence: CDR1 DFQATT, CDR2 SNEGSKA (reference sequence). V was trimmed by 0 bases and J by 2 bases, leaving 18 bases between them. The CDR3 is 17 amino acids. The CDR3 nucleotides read TGCAGTGCTAGAGAAATAAGGAGCGGCACATACACAGATACGCAGTATTTT. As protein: CSAREIRSGTYTDTQYF.